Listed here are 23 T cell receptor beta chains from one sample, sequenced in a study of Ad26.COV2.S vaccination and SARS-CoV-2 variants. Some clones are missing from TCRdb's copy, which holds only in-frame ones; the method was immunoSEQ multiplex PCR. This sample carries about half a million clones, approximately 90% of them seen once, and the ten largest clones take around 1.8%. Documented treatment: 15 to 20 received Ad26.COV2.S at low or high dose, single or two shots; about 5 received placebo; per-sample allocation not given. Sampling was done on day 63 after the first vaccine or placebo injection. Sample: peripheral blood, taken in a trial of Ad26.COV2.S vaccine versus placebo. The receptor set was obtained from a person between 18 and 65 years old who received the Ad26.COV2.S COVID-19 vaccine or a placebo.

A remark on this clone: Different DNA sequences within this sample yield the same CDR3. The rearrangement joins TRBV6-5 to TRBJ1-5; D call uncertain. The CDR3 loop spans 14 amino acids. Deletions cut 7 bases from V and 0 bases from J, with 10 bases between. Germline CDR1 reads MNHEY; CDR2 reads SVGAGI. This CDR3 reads CASKRDGSNQPQHF. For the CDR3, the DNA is TGTGCCAGCAAGAGGGATGGTAGCAATCAGCCCCAGCATTTT.

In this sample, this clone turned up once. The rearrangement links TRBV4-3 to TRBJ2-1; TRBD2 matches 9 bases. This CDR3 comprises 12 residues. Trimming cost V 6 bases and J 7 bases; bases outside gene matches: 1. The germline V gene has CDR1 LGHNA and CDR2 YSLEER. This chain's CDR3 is CASSGLANEQFF. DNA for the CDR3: TGCGCCAGCAGTGGACTAGCGAATGAGCAGTTCTTC.

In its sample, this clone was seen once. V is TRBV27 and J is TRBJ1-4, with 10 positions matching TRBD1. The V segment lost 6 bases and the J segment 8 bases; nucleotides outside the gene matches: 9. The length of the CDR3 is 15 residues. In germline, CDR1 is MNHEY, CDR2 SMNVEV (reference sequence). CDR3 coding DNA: TGTGCCAGCAGAGAGTTTGGGACAGGGGAAGAAAAACTGTTTTTT. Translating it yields CASREFGTGEEKLFF.

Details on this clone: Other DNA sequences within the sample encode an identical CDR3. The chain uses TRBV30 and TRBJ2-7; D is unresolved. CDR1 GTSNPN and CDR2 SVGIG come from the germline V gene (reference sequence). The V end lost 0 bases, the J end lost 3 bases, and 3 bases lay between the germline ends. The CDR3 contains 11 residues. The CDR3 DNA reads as TGTGCCTGGAGTGTACTCTACGAGCAGTACTTC. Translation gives CAWSVLYEQYF. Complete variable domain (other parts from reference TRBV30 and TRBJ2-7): SQTIHQWPATLVQPVGSPLSLECTVEGTSNPNLYWYRQAAGRGLQLLFYSVGIGQISSEVPQNLSASRPQDRQFILSSKKLLLSDSGFYLCAWSVLYEQYFGPGTRLTVT.

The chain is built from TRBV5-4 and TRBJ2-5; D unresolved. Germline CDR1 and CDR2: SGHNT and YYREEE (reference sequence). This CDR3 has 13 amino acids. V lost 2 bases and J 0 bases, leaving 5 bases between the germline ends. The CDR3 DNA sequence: TGTGCCAGCAGCTTCGTTAACCAAGAGACCCAGTACTTC. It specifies CASSFVNQETQYF. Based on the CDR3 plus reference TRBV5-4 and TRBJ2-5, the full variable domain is ETGVTQSPTHLIKTRGQQVTLRCSSQSGHNTVSWYQQALGQGPQFIFQYYREEENGRGNFPPRFSGLQFPNYSSELNVNALELDDSALYLCASSFVNQETQYFGPGTRLLVL.

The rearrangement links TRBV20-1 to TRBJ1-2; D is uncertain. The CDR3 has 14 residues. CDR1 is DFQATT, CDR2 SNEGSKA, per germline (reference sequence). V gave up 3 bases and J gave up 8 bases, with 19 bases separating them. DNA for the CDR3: TGCAGTGCTAGTGAATGGGCACCCCTAAAAGGCTACACCTTC. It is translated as CSASEWAPLKGYTF.

CDR3 loop: CASSEGPGTPYNEQFF. Written as DNA, the CDR3 is TGCGCCAGCAGTGAGGGGCCCGGGACCCCCTACAATGAGCAGTTCTTC. This chain joins TRBV10-1 and TRBJ2-1, with D perhaps being TRBD1 or TRBD2 (5 bases each). Trimming took 2 bases from V and 2 from J, leaving 13 bases between them. In germline, CDR1 is WNHNN, CDR2 SYGVQD (reference sequence). The CDR3 extends over 16 amino acids.

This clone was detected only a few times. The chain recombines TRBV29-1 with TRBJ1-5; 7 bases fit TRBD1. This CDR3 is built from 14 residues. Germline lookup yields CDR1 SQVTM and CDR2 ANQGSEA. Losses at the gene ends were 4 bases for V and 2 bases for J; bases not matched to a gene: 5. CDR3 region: CSVAGQDRNQPQHF. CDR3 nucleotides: TGCAGCGTTGCTGGACAGGACCGCAATCAGCCCCAGCATTTT.

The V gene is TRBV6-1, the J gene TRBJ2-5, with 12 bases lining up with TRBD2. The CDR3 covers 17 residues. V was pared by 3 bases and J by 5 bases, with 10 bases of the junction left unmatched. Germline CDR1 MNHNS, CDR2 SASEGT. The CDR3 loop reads CASSDGLAGGPGETQYF. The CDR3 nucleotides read TGTGCCAGCAGTGATGGGCTAGCGGGGGGGCCCGGTGAGACCCAGTACTTC.

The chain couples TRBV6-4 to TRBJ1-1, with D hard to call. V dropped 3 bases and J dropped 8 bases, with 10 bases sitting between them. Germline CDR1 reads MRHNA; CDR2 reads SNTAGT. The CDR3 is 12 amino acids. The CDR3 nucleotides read TGTGCCAGCAGTGATGGAGGATCGGAAGCTTTCTTT. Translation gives CASSDGGSEAFF.

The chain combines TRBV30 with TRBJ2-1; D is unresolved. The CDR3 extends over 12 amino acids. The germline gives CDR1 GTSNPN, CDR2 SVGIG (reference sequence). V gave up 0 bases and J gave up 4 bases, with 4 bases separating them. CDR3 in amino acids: CAWSVTYNEQFF. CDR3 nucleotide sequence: TGTGCCTGGAGTGTCACTTACAATGAGCAGTTCTTC.

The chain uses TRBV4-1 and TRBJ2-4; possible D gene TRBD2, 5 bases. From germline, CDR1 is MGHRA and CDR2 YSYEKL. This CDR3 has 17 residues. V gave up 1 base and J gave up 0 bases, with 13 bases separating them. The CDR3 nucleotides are TGCGCCAGCAGCCAAGTCAGCGGAATCCTAGCCAAAAACATTCAGTACTTC. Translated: CASSQVSGILAKNIQYF.

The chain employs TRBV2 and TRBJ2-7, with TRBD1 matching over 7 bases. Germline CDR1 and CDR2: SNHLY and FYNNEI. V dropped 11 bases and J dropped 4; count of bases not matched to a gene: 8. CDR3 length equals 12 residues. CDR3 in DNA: TGTGCCGGAGCGACAGGGTCATACGAGCAGTACTTC. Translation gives CAGATGSYEQYF.

The CDR3, as DNA: TGCGCCAGCAGCTTGGTGGGACAAGGAAACACTGAAGCTTTCTTT. Its protein is CASSLVGQGNTEAFF. The chain uses TRBV5-1 and TRBJ1-1, with D maybe TRBD1 (6 bases). The CDR3 contains 15 residues. Germline V gene lookup returns CDR1 SGHRS and CDR2 YFSETQ. V lost 0 bases to trimming and J lost 2 bases, with 11 bases between them.

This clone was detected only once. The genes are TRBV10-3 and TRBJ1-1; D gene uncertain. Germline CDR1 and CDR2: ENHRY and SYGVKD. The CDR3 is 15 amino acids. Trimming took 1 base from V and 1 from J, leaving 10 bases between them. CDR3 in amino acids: CAISEFGIANTEAFF. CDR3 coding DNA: TGTGCCATCAGTGAGTTCGGGATTGCGAACACTGAAGCTTTCTTT.

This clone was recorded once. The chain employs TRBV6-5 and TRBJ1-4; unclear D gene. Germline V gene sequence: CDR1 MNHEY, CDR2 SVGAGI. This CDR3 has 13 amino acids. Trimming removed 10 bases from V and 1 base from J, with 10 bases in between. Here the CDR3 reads CATTQRTNEKLFF. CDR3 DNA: TGTGCCACAACACAACGAACTAATGAAAAACTGTTTTTT.

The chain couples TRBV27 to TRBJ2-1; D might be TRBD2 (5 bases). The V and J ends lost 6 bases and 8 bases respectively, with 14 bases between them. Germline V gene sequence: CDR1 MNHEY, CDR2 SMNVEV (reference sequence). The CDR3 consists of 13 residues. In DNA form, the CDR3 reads TGTGCCAGCAGGGACTTCATCAGCCATGAGCAGTTCTTC. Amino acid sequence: CASRDFISHEQFF.

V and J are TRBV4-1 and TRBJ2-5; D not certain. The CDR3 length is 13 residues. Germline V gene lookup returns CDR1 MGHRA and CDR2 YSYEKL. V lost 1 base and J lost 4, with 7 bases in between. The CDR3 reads CASSQVLLETQYF. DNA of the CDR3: TGCGCCAGCAGCCAAGTATTGTTAGAGACCCAGTACTTC.

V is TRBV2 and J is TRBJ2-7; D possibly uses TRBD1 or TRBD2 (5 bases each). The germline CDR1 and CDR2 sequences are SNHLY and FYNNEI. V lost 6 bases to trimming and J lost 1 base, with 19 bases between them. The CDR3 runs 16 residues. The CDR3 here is CASRPPRDVASYEQYF. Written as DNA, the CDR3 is TGTGCCAGCAGACCTCCCCGGGACGTAGCATCCTACGAGCAGTACTTC. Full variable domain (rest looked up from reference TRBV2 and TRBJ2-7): EPEVTQTPSHQVTQMGQEVILRCVPISNHLYFYWYRQILGQKVEFLVSFYNNEISEKSEIFDDQFSVERPDGSNFTLKIRSTKLEDSAMYFCASRPPRDVASYEQYFGPGTRLTVT.

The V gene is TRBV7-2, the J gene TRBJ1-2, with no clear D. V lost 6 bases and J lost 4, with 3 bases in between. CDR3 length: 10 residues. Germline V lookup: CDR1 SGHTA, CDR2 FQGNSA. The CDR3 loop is CASRGYGYTF. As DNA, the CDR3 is TGTGCCAGCAGGGGCTATGGCTACACCTTC.

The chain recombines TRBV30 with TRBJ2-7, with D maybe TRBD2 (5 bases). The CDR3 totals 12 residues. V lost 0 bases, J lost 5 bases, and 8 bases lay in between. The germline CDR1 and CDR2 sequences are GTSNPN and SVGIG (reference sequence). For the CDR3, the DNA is TGTGCCTGGAGTGTCTCCGGGAACGAGCAGTACTTC. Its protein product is CAWSVSGNEQYF.

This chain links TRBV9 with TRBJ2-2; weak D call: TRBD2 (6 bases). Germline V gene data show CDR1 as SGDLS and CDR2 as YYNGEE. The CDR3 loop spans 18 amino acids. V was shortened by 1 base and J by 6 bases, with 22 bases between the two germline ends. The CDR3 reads CASSVSEFAGPRPGELFF. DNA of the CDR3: TGTGCCAGCAGCGTAAGTGAATTTGCGGGGCCGAGACCCGGGGAGCTGTTTTTT.

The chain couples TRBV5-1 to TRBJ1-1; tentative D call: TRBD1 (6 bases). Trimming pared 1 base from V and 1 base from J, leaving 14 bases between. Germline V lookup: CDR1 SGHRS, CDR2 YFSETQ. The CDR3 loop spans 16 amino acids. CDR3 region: CASSLSSQGSNTEAFF. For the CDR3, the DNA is TGCGCCAGCAGCTTGAGCTCTCAGGGGTCGAACACTGAAGCTTTCTTT.